Listed below are T cell receptor beta chains from one sample, sequenced in a study of T cell repertoires in cytomegalovirus infection. TCRdb reprocessed the reads via MiXCR and lists one record per CDR3 protein. Among 150,000 to 200,000 distinct CDR3 sequences listed, about a tenth were seen once. Sequencing was carried out using PBMCs. Receptors were obtained from a human donor in good health (CMV status not recorded). Some clones in this sample may be carry-over from other donors' samples. Each CDR3 is given with its conserved first and last residue. The D gene is left open where the match is weak. Expanded clones are given a class, and other clones once, few, many or no size at all.

CDR3 protein,CDR3 DNA,CDR3 length,V gene,clone size,D gene,J gene
CASRKGTGVLYEQYF,TGTGCCAGCAGAAAAGGGACAGGGGTATTGTACGAGCAGTACTTC,15,TRBV12-3/TRBV12-4,many,TRBD1,TRBJ2-7
CSVTGQNYGYTF,TGCAGCGTGACGGGACAGAACTATGGCTACACCTTC,12,TRBV29-1,-,TRBD1,TRBJ1-2
CASSVGTETLGGYTF,TGTGCCAGCAGCGTAGGTACAGAAACCTTGGGAGGCTACACCTTC,15,TRBV9,-,-,TRBJ1-2
CASSRLNQPQHF,TGTGCCAGCAGCCGTCTCAATCAGCCCCAGCATTTT,12,TRBV7-2,many,-,TRBJ1-5
CAIRSGTGGTDTQYF,TGTGCCATCAGAAGCGGGACAGGGGGTACAGATACGCAGTATTTT,15,TRBV10-3,many,TRBD1,TRBJ2-3
CASSLRGSHNEQFF,TGTGCCAGCAGCTTAAGGGGGTCCCACAATGAGCAGTTCTTC,14,TRBV7-9,many,-,TRBJ2-1
CASSQTSDVYNEQFF,TGTGCCAGCAGCCAAACTAGCGACGTCTACAATGAGCAGTTCTTC,15,TRBV7-8,many,TRBD2,TRBJ2-1
CASSLGGLEAFF,TGTGCCAGCAGTTTAGGGGGACTTGAAGCTTTCTTT,12,TRBV12-3/TRBV12-4,many,-,TRBJ1-1
CASSLSSAYNEQFF,TGTGCCAGCAGCTTGTCGAGTGCATACAATGAGCAGTTCTTC,14,TRBV11-1,many,-,TRBJ2-1
CASSFQGKAFF,TGTGCCAGCAGCTTTCAGGGGAAAGCTTTCTTT,11,TRBV7-8,many,-,TRBJ1-1
CSVSKSSGNTIYF,TGCAGCGTTTCGAAGAGCTCTGGAAACACCATATATTTT,13,TRBV29-1,-,-,TRBJ1-3
CASSSASGGRGDTQYF,TGTGCCAGCAGTTCGGCTAGCGGGGGCCGAGGGGATACGCAGTATTTT,16,TRBV28,many,TRBD2,TRBJ2-3
CASSLGGSPNTGELFF,TGTGCCAGCAGTTTGGGGGGGAGCCCGAACACCGGGGAGCTGTTTTTT,16,TRBV28,many,TRBD2,TRBJ2-2
CASSGWGVASDPREQYF,TGTGCCAGCAGCGGGTGGGGGGTTGCTAGCGATCCCCGCGAGCAGTACTTC,17,TRBV5-4,-,-,TRBJ2-7
CSARRQGLVYGYTF,TGCAGCGCGCGGCGACAGGGGTTGGTCTATGGCTACACCTTC,14,TRBV29-1,-,TRBD1,TRBJ1-2
CASSYEISSYEQYF,TGTGCCAGCAGTTATGAGATATCTTCCTACGAGCAGTACTTC,14,TRBV6-2/TRBV6-3,many,-,TRBJ2-7
CASSQFRWDEQFF,TGCGCCAGCAGCCAATTCCGTTGGGATGAGCAGTTCTTC,13,TRBV4-3,many,-,TRBJ2-1
CASSLPLTRLVANTGELFF,TGTGCCAGCAGTCTCCCCTTGACGCGACTCGTCGCGAACACCGGGGAGCTGTTTTTT,19,TRBV6-2/TRBV6-3,many,-,TRBJ2-2
CASSLEVVGHEQYF,TGTGCCAGCAGCTTAGAGGTCGTGGGGCACGAGCAGTACTTC,14,TRBV7-6,many,-,TRBJ2-7
CASRIQENTEAFF,TGTGCCAGCAGAATACAGGAGAACACTGAAGCTTTCTTT,13,TRBV28,-,-,TRBJ1-1
CASSRSGNQETQYF,TGTGCCAGCAGCCGTAGCGGCAACCAAGAGACCCAGTACTTC,14,TRBV7-2,many,-,TRBJ2-5
CASSSPVGSGSTDTQYF,TGTGCCAGCAGTAGTCCCGTTGGTAGCGGGAGCACAGATACGCAGTATTTT,17,TRBV28,many,TRBD2,TRBJ2-3
CAISDTGGRGNTIYF,TGTGCCATCAGTGACACAGGGGGCAGAGGAAACACCATATATTTT,15,TRBV10-3,-,TRBD1,TRBJ1-3
CASRPGLAYEQYF,TGTGCCAGCAGACCGGGACTAGCCTACGAGCAGTACTTC,13,TRBV5-4,-,TRBD2,TRBJ2-7
CASSPMTLLGGGEKLFF,TGTGCCAGCTCACCGATGACATTGCTGGGAGGAGGTGAAAAACTGTTTTTT,17,TRBV18,many,-,TRBJ1-4
CASSLSDVPAQPQHF,TGTGCCAGCAGCTTGTCGGACGTCCCGGCTCAGCCCCAGCATTTT,15,TRBV7-9,many,-,TRBJ1-5
CASSVSGTVSQLSVQETQYF,TGTGCCAGCAGCGTCTCCGGGACAGTCTCTCAACTATCCGTCCAAGAGACCCAGTACTTC,20,TRBV9,-,TRBD1,TRBJ2-5
CASSSGHEAFF,TGTGCCAGCAGCTCGGGACATGAAGCTTTCTTT,11,TRBV12-3/TRBV12-4,few,-,TRBJ1-1
CASSLILGTQPQHF,TGTGCCAGCAGCTTAATTTTGGGGACTCAGCCCCAGCATTTT,14,TRBV7-2,many,-,TRBJ1-5
CASSQRSSGNTIYF,TGTGCCAGCAGCCAAAGGTCGTCCGGAAACACCATATATTTT,14,TRBV3-1,-,-,TRBJ1-3
CASSQDLENTEAFF,TGTGCCAGCAGCCAAGACTTGGAGAACACTGAAGCTTTCTTT,14,TRBV4-2,many,-,TRBJ1-1
CASSQESTGGKNIQYF,TGCGCCAGCAGCCAAGAGTCTACAGGGGGCAAAAACATTCAGTACTTC,16,TRBV4-3,many,TRBD1,TRBJ2-4
CASSYGGAYSNQPQHF,TGTGCCAGCAGTTACGGGGGGGCATATAGCAATCAGCCCCAGCATTTT,16,TRBV6-2/TRBV6-3,-,-,TRBJ1-5
CSVELRTFDNEQFF,TGCAGCGTTGAACTGAGGACCTTCGACAATGAGCAGTTCTTC,14,TRBV29-1,once,-,TRBJ2-1
CASSQAETQYF,TGTGCCAGCAGCCAAGCGGAGACCCAGTACTTC,11,TRBV3-1,many,-,TRBJ2-5
CASSSPDRGSNQPQHF,TGTGCCAGCAGCTCCCCGGACAGGGGCAGCAATCAGCCCCAGCATTTT,16,TRBV7-2,many,TRBD1,TRBJ1-5